The clone carrying this TCR beta chain was counted between two and nine times. Its antigen is as yet unknown. The V end was cut by 1 base, the J end by 7 bases, with 14 bases between. Germline CDR1 is DFQATT and CDR2 is SNEGSKA (reference sequence). This CDR3 has 14 amino acids. The data were taken from a study of T cell repertoires in cytomegalovirus infection. Study context: Both a matching HLA type and CMV infection were indicated by public TCR beta signatures.

Overall study findings and caveats: Dominating the ex vivo response were HLA-C-restricted CMV-specific TCR beta clonotypes. CMV carriers having the relevant HLA were flagged by cumulative public TCR beta family frequency.

MiXCR, applied by TCRdb to the reads, yields one record per CDR3 protein. The sample shows fewer than 200,000 distinct CDR3 sequences, around 14% of them seen only once. The V call is TRBV20-1, the J call TRBJ2-1, with no clear D. The sequencing input was PBMCs. This receptor was taken from a human donor in good health (CMV status not recorded). Some clones in this sample may be carry-over from other donors' samples. CDR3 amino acids: CSARVQAIKNEQFF. The DNA of the CDR3 is TGCAGTGCTAGAGTCCAGGCGATTAAAAATGAGCAGTTCTTC.